Reported below is one T cell receptor beta chain. This table comes from immunoSEQ multiplex PCR, and its TCRdb copy is limited to in-frame clones, with some not included. The sample consists of about 96,000 clones, roughly nine tenths of them appearing once. The data belong to a study of T cell responses to AZD1222 COVID-19 vaccine. Turning to the study itself: Some second doses came at about 4 weeks and others at about 12 weeks; these were pooled.

This CDR3 contains 17 residues. From germline, CDR1 is MDHEN and CDR2 SYDVKM. The V and J ends lost 7 bases and 2 bases respectively, with 21 bases between them. The sample in question was peripheral blood, obtained on day 0 of AZD1222 vaccination. The V gene is TRBV28, the J gene TRBJ1-5, with a possible D match to TRBD1 (5 bases). The TCR was taken from an adult in good health. The CDR3 spells CASTYPGTGRGNQPQHF. In nucleotides, the CDR3 is TGTGCCAGCACCTACCCCGGGACCGGAAGGGGCAATCAGCCCCAGCATTTT.